The 2 T cell receptor beta chains below come from one sample, sequenced in a study of shared clonotypes between healthy human individuals. The table came from immunoSEQ multiplex PCR; TCRdb's copy has only in-frame clones and leaves some out. The table includes about 550,000 clones, 95% to 96% detected once. Cells designated naive CD8 were CD45RO-negative and were positively selected for CCR7, with terminally differentiated effector memory CD45RA+ cells excluded. Sequenced sample: naive CD8+ T cells sorted from blood. The receptors were sampled from a woman in her 30s in good health.

This clone was picked up one time. V usage is TRBV4-2 and J usage is TRBJ2-1; TRBD2 agrees at 11 bases. With 0 bases clipped from V and 7 bases from J, the junction kept 14 bases outside the gene matches. Germline V gene sequence: CDR1 LGHNA, CDR2 YNFKEQ. This CDR3 spans 19 amino acids. In DNA form, the CDR3 reads TGTGCCAGCAGCCAAGATCCGAACGGTCCGGGACTAGCGGTAAATGAGCAGTTCTTC. Its translation is CASSQDPNGPGLAVNEQFF.

V and J are TRBV28 and TRBJ1-5; TRBD1 agrees at 11 bases. CDR1 is MDHEN, CDR2 SYDVKM, per germline. This CDR3 has 17 residues. Losses at the gene ends were 1 base for V and 3 bases for J; bases not matched to a gene: 5. Here the CDR3 reads CASSLYGTGGYNQPQHF. The CDR3 coding sequence is TGTGCCAGCAGTTTATACGGGACAGGGGGGTACAATCAGCCCCAGCATTTT.